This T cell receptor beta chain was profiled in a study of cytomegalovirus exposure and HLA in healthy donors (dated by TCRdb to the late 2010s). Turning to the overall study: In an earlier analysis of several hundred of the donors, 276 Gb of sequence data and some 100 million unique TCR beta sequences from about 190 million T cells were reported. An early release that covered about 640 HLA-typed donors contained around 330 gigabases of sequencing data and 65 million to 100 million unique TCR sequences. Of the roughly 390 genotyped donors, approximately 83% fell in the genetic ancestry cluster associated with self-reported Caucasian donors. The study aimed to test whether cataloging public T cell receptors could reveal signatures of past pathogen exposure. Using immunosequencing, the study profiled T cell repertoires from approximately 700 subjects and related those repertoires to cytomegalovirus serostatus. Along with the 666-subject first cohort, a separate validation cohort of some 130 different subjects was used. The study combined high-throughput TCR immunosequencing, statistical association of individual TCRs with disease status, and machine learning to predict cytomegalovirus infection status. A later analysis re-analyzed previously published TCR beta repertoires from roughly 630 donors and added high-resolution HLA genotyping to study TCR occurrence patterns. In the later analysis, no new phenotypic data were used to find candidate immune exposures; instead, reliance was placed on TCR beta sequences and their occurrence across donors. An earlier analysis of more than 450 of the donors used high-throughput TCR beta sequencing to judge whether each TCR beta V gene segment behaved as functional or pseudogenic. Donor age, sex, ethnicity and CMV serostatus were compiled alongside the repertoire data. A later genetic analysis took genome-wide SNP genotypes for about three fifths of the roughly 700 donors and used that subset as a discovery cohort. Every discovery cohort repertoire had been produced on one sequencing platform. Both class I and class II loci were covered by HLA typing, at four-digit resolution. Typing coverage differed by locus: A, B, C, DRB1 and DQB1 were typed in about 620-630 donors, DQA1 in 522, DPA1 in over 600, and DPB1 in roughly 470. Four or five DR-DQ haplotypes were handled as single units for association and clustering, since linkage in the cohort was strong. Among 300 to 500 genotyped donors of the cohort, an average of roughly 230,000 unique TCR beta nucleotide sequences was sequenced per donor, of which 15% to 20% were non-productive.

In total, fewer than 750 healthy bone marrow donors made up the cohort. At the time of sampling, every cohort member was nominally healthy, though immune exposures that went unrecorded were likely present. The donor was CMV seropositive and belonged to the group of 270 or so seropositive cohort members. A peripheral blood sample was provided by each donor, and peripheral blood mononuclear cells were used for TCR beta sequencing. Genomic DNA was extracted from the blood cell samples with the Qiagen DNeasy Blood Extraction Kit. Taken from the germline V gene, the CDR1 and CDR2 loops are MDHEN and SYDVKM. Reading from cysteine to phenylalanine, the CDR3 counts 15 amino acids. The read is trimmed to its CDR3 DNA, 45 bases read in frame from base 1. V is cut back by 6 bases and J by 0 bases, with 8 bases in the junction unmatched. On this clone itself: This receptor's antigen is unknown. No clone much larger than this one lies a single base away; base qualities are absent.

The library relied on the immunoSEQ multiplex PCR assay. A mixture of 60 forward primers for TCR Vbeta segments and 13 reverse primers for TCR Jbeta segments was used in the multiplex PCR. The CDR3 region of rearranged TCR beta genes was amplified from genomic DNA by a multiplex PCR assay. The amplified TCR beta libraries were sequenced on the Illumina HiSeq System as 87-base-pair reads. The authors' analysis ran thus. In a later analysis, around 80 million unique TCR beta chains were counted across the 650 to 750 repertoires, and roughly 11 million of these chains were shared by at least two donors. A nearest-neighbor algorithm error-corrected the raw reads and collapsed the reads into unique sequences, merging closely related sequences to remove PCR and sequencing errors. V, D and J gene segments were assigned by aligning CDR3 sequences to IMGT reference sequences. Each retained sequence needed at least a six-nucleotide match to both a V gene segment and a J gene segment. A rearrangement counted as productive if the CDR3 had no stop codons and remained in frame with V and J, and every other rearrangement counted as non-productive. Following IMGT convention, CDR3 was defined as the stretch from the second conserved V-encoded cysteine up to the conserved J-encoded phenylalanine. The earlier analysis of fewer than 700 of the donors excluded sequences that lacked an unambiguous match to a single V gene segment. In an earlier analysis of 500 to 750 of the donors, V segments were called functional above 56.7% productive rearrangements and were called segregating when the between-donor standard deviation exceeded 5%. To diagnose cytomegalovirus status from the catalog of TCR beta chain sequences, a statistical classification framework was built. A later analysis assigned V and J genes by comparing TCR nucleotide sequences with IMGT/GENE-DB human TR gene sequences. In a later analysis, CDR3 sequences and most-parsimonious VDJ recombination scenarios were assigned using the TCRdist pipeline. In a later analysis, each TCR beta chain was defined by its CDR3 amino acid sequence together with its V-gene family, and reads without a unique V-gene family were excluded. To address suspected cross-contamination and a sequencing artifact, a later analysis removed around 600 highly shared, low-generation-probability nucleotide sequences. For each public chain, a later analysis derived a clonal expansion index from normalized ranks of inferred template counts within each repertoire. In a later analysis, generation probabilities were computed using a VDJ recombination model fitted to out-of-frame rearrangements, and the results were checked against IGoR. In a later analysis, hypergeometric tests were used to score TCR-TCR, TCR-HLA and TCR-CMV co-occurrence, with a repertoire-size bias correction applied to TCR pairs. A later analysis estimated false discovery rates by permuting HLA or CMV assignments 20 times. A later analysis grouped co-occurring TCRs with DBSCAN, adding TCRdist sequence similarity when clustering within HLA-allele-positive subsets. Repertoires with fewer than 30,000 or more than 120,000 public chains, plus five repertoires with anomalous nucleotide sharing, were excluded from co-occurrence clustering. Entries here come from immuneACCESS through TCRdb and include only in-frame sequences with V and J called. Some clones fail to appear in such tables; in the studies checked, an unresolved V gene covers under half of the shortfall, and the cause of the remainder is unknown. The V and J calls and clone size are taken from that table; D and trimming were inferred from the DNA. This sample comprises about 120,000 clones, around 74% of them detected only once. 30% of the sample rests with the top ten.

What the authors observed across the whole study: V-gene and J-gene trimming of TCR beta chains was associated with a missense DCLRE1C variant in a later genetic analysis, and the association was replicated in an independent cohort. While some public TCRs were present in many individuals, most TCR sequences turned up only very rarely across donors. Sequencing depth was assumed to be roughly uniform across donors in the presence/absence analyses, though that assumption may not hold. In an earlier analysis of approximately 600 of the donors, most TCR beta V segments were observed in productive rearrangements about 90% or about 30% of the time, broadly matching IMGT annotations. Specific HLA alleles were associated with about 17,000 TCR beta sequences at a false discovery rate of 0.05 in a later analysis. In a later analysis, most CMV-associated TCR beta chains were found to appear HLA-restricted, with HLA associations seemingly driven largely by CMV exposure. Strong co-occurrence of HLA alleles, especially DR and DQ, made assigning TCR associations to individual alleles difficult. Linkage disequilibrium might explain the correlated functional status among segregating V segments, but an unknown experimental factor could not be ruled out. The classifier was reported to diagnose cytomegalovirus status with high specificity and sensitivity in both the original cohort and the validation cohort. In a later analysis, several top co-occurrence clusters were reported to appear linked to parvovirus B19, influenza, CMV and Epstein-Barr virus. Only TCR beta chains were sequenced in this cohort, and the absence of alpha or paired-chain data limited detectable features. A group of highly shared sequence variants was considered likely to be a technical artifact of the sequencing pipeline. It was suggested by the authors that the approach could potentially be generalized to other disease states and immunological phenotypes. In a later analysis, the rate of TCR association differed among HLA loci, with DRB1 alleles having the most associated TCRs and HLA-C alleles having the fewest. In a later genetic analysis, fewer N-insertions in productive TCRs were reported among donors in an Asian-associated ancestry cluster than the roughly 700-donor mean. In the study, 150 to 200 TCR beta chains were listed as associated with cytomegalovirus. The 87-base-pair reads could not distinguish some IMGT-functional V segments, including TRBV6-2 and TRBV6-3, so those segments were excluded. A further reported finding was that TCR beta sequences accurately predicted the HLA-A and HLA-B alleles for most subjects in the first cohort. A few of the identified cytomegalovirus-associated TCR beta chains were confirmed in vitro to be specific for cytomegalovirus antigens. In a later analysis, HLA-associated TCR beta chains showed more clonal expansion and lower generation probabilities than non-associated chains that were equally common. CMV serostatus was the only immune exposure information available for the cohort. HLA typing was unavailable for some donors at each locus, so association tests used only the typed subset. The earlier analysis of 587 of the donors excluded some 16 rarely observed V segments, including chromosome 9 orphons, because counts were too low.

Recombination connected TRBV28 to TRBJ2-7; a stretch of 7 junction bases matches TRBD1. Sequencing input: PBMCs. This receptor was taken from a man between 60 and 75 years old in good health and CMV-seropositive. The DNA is TGTGCCAGCAGAGTCACAGGGGCCAACTCCTACGAGCAGTACTTC. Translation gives CASRVTGANSYEQYF.